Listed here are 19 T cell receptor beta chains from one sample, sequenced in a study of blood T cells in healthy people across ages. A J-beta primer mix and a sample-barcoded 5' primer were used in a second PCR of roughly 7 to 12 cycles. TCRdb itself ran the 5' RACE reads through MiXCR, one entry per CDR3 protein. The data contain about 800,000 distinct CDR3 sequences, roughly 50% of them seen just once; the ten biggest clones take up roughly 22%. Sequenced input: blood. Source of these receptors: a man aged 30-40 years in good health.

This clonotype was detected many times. DNA for the CDR3: TGTGCCAGCAGCTTAGGTGGGGCCAACGTCCTGACTTTC. As protein: CASSLGGANVLTF. J is TRBJ2-6 and V is TRBV27; D gene uncertain. The CDR3 covers 13 residues. Germline values: CDR1 MNHEY, CDR2 SMNVEV (reference sequence). V was pared by 6 bases and J by 3 bases, with 6 bases between.

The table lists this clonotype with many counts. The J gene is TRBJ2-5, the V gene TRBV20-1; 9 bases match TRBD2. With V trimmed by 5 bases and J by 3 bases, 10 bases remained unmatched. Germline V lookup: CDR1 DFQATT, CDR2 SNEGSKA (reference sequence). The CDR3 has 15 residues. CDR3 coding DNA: TGCAGTGCTCCAACGAGCGGGGGGTGGAAAGAGACCCAGTACTTC. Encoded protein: CSAPTSGGWKETQYF.

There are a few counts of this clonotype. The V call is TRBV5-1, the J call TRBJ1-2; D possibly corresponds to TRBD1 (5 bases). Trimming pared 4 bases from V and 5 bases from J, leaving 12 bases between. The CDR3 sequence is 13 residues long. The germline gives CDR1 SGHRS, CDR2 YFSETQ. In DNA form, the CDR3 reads TGCGCCAGCAGCAGGGGACGGGAATATGGCTACACCTTC. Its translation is CASSRGREYGYTF.

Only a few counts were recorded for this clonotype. CDR3 DNA: TGTGCCAGCAGCCAAGACGTGAACACTGAAGCTTTCTTT. The encoded protein is CASSQDVNTEAFF. The chain carries TRBV3-1 and TRBJ1-1; no clear D gene. Per the germline V gene, CDR1 is LGHDT and CDR2 is YNNKEL (reference sequence). Trimming shortened V by 0 bases and J by 0 bases, and 2 bases separated the two germline ends. This CDR3 comprises 13 residues.

For the CDR3, the DNA is TGCAGTGCTAGTCCTCTTTGGGACCTAATCCGCGAGCAGTACTTC. This translates into CSASPLWDLIREQYF. V and J are TRBV20-1 and TRBJ2-7, with D perhaps TRBD1 or TRBD2 (5 bases each). CDR3 size: 15 residues. V was clipped by 3 bases and J by 6 bases, with 21 bases between them. Germline V gene data show CDR1 as DFQATT and CDR2 as SNEGSKA (reference sequence).

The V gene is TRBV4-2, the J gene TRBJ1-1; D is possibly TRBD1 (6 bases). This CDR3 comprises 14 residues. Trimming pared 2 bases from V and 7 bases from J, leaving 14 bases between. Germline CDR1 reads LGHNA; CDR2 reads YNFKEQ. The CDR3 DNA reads TGTGCCAGCAGCCAAATTGAGGGGGGGAGTGAAGCTTTCTTT. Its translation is CASSQIEGGSEAFF.

For the CDR3, the DNA is TGTGCCATCAGTGAGGAACAGGCTAACTATGGCTACACCTTC. Protein: CAISEEQANYGYTF. The chain uses TRBV10-3 and TRBJ1-2; possible D gene TRBD1, 5 bases. V was clipped by 2 bases and J by 0 bases, with 7 bases between them. CDR1 and CDR2 (germline): ENHRY, SYGVKD. The CDR3 spans 14 residues.

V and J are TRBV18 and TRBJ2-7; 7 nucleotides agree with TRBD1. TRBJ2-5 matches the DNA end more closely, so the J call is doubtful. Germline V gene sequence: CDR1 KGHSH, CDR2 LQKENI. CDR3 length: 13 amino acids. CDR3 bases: TGTGCCAGCTCACAGAGGGACAGAGGGACCCAGTACTTC. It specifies CASSQRDRGTQYF.

CDR3 nucleotide sequence: TGTGCCAGCAGCTTAGTTCCATCTACCTACGAGCAGTACTTC. Translation gives CASSLVPSTYEQYF. This sequence joins TRBV7-9 and TRBJ2-7; D uncertain. Trimming stripped 1 base from V and 2 bases from J, with 9 bases between. This CDR3 contains 14 residues. Germline V gene sequence: CDR1 SEHNR, CDR2 FQNEAQ (reference sequence).

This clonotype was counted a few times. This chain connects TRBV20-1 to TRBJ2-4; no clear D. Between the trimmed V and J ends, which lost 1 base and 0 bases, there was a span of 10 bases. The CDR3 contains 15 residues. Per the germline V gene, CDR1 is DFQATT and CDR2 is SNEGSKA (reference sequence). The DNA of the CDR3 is TGCAGTGCTAGAGGGCGGATCCTAGCCAAAAACATTCAGTACTTC. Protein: CSARGRILAKNIQYF.

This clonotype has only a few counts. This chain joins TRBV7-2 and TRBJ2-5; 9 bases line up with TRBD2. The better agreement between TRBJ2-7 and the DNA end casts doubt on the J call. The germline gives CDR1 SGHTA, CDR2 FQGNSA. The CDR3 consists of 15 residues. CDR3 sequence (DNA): TGTGCCAGCAGCCCCCAAGCGGGGGGAAACTACGAGCAGTACTTC. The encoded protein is CASSPQAGGNYEQYF.

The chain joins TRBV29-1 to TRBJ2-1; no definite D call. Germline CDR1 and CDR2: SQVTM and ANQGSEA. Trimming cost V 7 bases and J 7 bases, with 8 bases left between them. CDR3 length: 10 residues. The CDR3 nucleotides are TGCAGCGCCGAGATAAATGAGCAGTTCTTC. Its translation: CSAEINEQFF.

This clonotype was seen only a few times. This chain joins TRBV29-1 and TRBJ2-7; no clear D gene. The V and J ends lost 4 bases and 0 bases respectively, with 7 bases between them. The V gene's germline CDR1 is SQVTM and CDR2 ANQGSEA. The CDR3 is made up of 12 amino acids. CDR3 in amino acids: CSVAWRSYEQYF. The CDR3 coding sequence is TGCAGCGTTGCGTGGCGCTCCTACGAGCAGTACTTC.

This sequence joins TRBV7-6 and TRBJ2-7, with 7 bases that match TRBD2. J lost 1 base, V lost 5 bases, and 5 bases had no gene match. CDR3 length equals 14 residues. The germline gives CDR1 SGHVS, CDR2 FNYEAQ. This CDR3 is CASSIERGSYEQYF. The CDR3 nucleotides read TGTGCCAGCAGCATCGAGCGGGGTTCCTACGAGCAGTACTTC.

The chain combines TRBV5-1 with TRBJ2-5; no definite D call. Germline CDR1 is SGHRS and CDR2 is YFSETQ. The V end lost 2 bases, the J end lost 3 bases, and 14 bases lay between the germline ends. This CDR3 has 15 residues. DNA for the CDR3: TGCGCCAGCAGCTTTGGACCGGAAGCCAAAGAGACCCAGTACTTC. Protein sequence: CASSFGPEAKETQYF. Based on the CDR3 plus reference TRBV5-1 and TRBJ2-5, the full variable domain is KAGVTQTPRYLIKTRGQQVTLSCSPISGHRSVSWYQQTPGQGLQFLFEYFSETQRNKGNFPGRFSGRQFSNSRSEMNVSTLELGDSALYLCASSFGPEAKETQYFGPGTRLLVL.

CDR3 DNA sequence: TGTGCCAGCAGCTTAGTTTCCGGGTCCAATGAGCAGTTCTTC. Protein product: CASSLVSGSNEQFF. This rearrangement joins TRBV7-2 to TRBJ2-1; D not certain. This CDR3 spans 14 amino acids. Germline V gene data show CDR1 as SGHTA and CDR2 as FQGNSA. Trimming cost V 1 base and J 6 bases, with 10 bases left between them.

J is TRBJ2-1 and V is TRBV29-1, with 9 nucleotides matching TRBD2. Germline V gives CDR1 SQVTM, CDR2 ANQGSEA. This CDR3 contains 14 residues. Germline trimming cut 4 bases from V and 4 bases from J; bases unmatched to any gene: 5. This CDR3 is CSVGAGGMYNEQFF. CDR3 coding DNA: TGCAGCGTTGGAGCGGGGGGTATGTACAATGAGCAGTTCTTC.

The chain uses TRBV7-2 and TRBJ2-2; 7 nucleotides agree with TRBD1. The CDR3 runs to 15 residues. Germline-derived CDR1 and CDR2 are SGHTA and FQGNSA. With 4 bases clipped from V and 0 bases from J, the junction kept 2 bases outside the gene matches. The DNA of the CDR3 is TGTGCCAGCAGCTCGGGGACAGCGAACACCGGGGAGCTGTTTTTT. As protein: CASSSGTANTGELFF.

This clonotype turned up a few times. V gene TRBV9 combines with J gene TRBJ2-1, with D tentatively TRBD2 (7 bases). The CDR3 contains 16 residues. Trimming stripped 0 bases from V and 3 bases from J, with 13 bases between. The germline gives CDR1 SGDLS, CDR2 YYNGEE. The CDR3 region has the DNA TGTGCCAGCAGCGTAGCTACGGGGGGCATCTACAATGAGCAGTTCTTC. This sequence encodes CASSVATGGIYNEQFF.